The 28 T cell receptor beta chains below all came from one sample that was sequenced in a study of T-cell memory formation after mild COVID-19. TCRdb redid the calling of the 5' RACE reads with MiXCR, one entry per CDR3 protein. The sample shows hundreds of thousands of distinct CDR3 sequences, about 15% of them seen only once. The sample consisted of PBMCs or a T cell subset sorted from them (not recorded which). The source of these receptors is a man aged 18 to 29 who had mild COVID-19 (a few samples of this study predate the infection). Cell type and time point are not known.

The chain uses TRBV24-1 and TRBJ2-1; perhaps TRBD1 as D (9 bases). V lost 8 bases and J 5 bases, leaving 21 bases between the germline ends. The CDR3 is 16 amino acids. Germline assignment: CDR1 KGHDR and CDR2 SFDVKD. DNA for the CDR3: TGTGCCACCACCCTGACAGGGGGAGCGGGGGACAATGAGCAGTTCTTC. It specifies CATTLTGGAGDNEQFF.

This chain uses TRBV4-3 with TRBJ1-1, with 7 positions matching TRBD1. CDR1 and CDR2 (germline): LGHNA, YSLEER. With 0 bases clipped from V and 4 bases from J, the junction kept 5 bases outside the gene matches. The CDR3 loop spans 15 amino acids. The CDR3 region is CASSQEASGGTEAFF. The CDR3 coding sequence is TGCGCCAGCAGCCAAGAAGCCTCAGGGGGCACTGAAGCTTTCTTT.

This chain uses TRBV7-9 with TRBJ2-3; no reliable D call. Matching the DNA end better, TRBJ1-5 makes the J call doubtful. The CDR3 covers 10 residues. Germline assignment: CDR1 SEHNR and CDR2 FQNEAQ (reference sequence). The CDR3 sequence: CASSLEPQHF. CDR3 bases: TGTGCCAGCAGCTTAGAGCCCCAGCATTTT.

The rearrangement links TRBV6-1 to TRBJ2-3; 7 bases are a match to TRBD2. J lost 9 bases, V lost 6 bases, and 9 bases had no gene match. Per germline, CDR1 MNHNS and CDR2 SASEGT. The CDR3 contains 13 residues. This chain's CDR3 is CASSAAGEGTQYF. The CDR3, as DNA: TGTGCCAGCAGCGCCGCGGGGGAGGGGACGCAGTATTTT.

This chain links TRBV29-1 with TRBJ2-5; D gene ambiguous. V lost 3 bases and J lost 5, with 10 bases in between. Looked up from germline, CDR1 is SQVTM and CDR2 is ANQGSEA. The CDR3 loop spans 12 amino acids. CDR3 sequence: CSVDKRSETQYF. DNA of the CDR3: TGCAGCGTTGATAAGAGGTCGGAGACCCAGTACTTC.

The table lists this clonotype with a few counts. This chain uses TRBV7-2 with TRBJ2-3; 12 bases agree with TRBD2. Germline V gives CDR1 SGHTA, CDR2 FQGNSA. Unmatched junction bases numbered 15, after V lost 3 bases and J lost 2 bases. The CDR3 covers 20 residues. The CDR3 spells CASSLLGGLAGGPVTDTQYF. CDR3 DNA sequence: TGTGCCAGCAGCTTGCTGGGGGGCCTAGCGGGGGGGCCCGTCACAGATACGCAGTATTTT.

This clonotype was recorded many times. The CDR3 protein is CASSFYAGTGAGNEQFF. The CDR3 DNA is TGTGCCAGCAGCTTCTATGCCGGGACAGGGGCAGGGAATGAGCAGTTCTTC. The chain combines TRBV7-6 with TRBJ2-1; TRBD1 agrees at 10 bases. With 3 bases clipped from V and 7 bases from J, the junction kept 12 bases outside the gene matches. There are 17 residues in the CDR3. Germline CDR1 is SGHVS and CDR2 is FNYEAQ.

The chain is built from TRBV3-1 and TRBJ1-2, with 8 nucleotides matching TRBD1. Germline-derived CDR1 and CDR2 are LGHDT and YNNKEL (reference sequence). V lost 1 base, J lost 11 bases, and 6 bases stayed unmatched. This CDR3 is 13 amino acids long. The CDR3 reads CASSQATGVVYTF. DNA for the CDR3: TGTGCCAGCAGCCAAGCGACAGGGGTAGTATACACCTTC.

This clonotype was counted between two and nine times. The V and J genes are TRBV6-1 and TRBJ1-5; D remains ambiguous. CDR3 length equals 15 residues. Germline CDR1 is MNHNS and CDR2 is SASEGT. V lost 3 bases, J lost 1 base, and 10 bases lay in between. The CDR3 DNA is TGTGCCAGCAGTGAGAAGGGTTACAGCAATCAGCCCCAGCATTTT. Amino acid sequence: CASSEKGYSNQPQHF.

With regard to this clonotype: One end of the junction does not line up with germline, which may come from a read error. V and J are TRBV7-2 and TRBJ1-1; tentatively, D is TRBD1 (6 bases). CDR1 and CDR2 from the germline V gene are SGHTA and FQGNSA. The CDR3 sequence is 14 residues long. CDR3 amino acids: CASSLRRGGTEVFF. The CDR3 DNA reads TGTGCCAGCAGCCTCCGGCGCGGGGGCACTGAAGTTTTCTTT.

This clonotype was seen only a few times. V and J are TRBV20-1 and TRBJ2-7; 12 nucleotides align to TRBD2. The junction had 7 bases not matched to a gene; V was cut back by 8 bases and J by 2 bases. Germline loops: CDR1 DFQATT, CDR2 SNEGSKA (reference sequence). The CDR3 extends over 14 amino acids. The CDR3: CSTLAGGGPYEQYV. The CDR3 nucleotides are TGCAGTACACTAGCGGGGGGAGGCCCCTACGAGCAGTACGTC.

This clonotype was seen more than once but under ten times. This sequence joins TRBV3-1 and TRBJ2-2; possibly TRBD2 for D (6 bases). Germline CDR1 LGHDT, CDR2 YNNKEL (reference sequence). The CDR3 contains 13 residues. Trimming left V 6 bases short and J 6 bases short, with 11 bases between. CDR3 DNA sequence: TGTGCCAGCAGTCGGTGGGGGGCCGGGGAGCTGTTTTTT. This codes for CASSRWGAGELFF.

V is TRBV6-2 or TRBV6-3 and J is TRBJ2-3; D call uncertain. The CDR3 covers 15 residues. CDR1 is MNHEY, CDR2 SVGEGT, per germline. The V end lost 6 bases, the J end lost 2 bases, and 15 bases lay between the germline ends. CDR3 coding DNA: TGTGCCAGCAGCCCCCTAGGGTTCACCACAGATACGCAGTATTTT. This translates into CASSPLGFTTDTQYF.

This clonotype has only a few counts. This sequence joins TRBV20-1 and TRBJ1-1; D uncertain. V lost 1 base and J lost 7, with 13 bases in between. This CDR3 has 13 residues. The germline V gene encodes CDR1 DFQATT and CDR2 SNEGSKA (reference sequence). In DNA, the CDR3 is TGCAGTGCTAGAGCGAGGGATGATAGTGAAGCTTTCTTT. Its protein product is CSARARDDSEAFF.

The V gene is TRBV6-2 or TRBV6-3, the J gene TRBJ2-3, with D perhaps matching TRBD1 (6 bases). With 6 bases removed from V and 1 base from J, the gap between germline ends came to 14 bases. CDR1 and CDR2 from the germline V gene are MNHEY and SVGEGT. This CDR3 spans 15 amino acids. As DNA, the CDR3 is TGTGCCAGCAGACTTGGACAGTATGGCACAGATACGCAGTATTTT. Translation: CASRLGQYGTDTQYF.

The rearrangement joins TRBV9 to TRBJ2-2; D call uncertain. Germline V lookup: CDR1 SGDLS, CDR2 YYNGEE. This CDR3 spans 14 amino acids. V dropped 1 base and J dropped 6 bases, with 10 bases sitting between them. The CDR3 DNA reads TGTGCCAGCAGCGTAACCTCCCTCGCCGGGGAGCTGTTTTTT. Protein: CASSVTSLAGELFF.

The V gene is TRBV28, the J gene TRBJ1-5, with no clear D. V lost 3 bases and J lost 7, with 13 bases in between. The CDR3 spans 14 residues. Germline V lookup: CDR1 MDHEN, CDR2 SYDVKM. As DNA, the CDR3 is TGTGCCAGCAGTTTTGGAGGTTCCTCACAGCCCCAGCATTTT. It is translated as CASSFGGSSQPQHF.

This clonotype has more than one count but fewer than ten. The genes are TRBV5-1 and TRBJ2-1; no clear D gene. Trimming cost V 2 bases and J 9 bases, with 9 bases left between them. CDR3 length: 12 amino acids. From germline, CDR1 is SGHRS and CDR2 YFSETQ. The CDR3 sequence: CASSFGPGEQFF. The CDR3 DNA reads TGCGCCAGCAGCTTCGGACCTGGTGAGCAGTTCTTC.

The chain is built from TRBV27 and TRBJ1-2; TRBD1 aligns across 7 bases. The CDR3 loop spans 15 amino acids. The J segment lost 6 bases and the V segment lost 2 bases, leaving 9 bases of the junction unmatched. The germline gives CDR1 MNHEY, CDR2 SMNVEV (reference sequence). The chain's CDR3 is CASSLGAGGWNGYTF. The CDR3, as DNA: TGTGCCAGCAGTTTAGGGGCAGGGGGGTGGAATGGCTACACCTTC.

This clonotype has just a few counts. The V and J genes are TRBV10-3 and TRBJ1-2, with no clear D. CDR1 and CDR2 (germline): ENHRY, SYGVKD. Trimming removed 0 bases from V and 3 bases from J, with 8 bases in between. This CDR3 spans 14 amino acids. The CDR3 DNA reads as TGTGCCATCAGTGAGTCTAGCCGGGACTATGGCTACACCTTC. Protein product: CAISESSRDYGYTF.

This clonotype was counted many times. V is TRBV20-1 and J is TRBJ2-2, with D maybe TRBD2 (6 bases). The germline CDR1 and CDR2 sequences are DFQATT and SNEGSKA (reference sequence). V was cut by 6 bases and J by 1 base, with 12 bases left in between. The CDR3 loop spans 14 amino acids. CDR3 sequence reads: CSAAGPMNTGELFF. CDR3 DNA: TGCAGTGCCGCGGGACCTATGAACACCGGGGAGCTGTTTTTT.

The gene calls are TRBV6-4 and TRBJ1-2; possible D gene TRBD1, 6 bases. The CDR3 contains 16 residues. Per germline, CDR1 MRHNA and CDR2 SNTAGT. Between the trimmed V and J ends, which lost 8 bases and 4 bases, there was a span of 23 bases. CDR3 coding DNA: TGTGCCAGCGCTCCATGGGGGCATGGAGTTAGCTATGGCTACACCTTC. Translation: CASAPWGHGVSYGYTF.

The chain couples TRBV6-2 or TRBV6-3 to TRBJ2-7; D is unresolved. The CDR3 contains 12 residues. The V gene's germline CDR1 is MNHEY and CDR2 SVGEGT. V was clipped by 5 bases and J by 2 bases, with 7 bases between them. Here the CDR3 DNA reads TGTGCCAGCAGTCGTACTCCCTACGAGCAGTACGTC. It codes for CASSRTPYEQYV.

This clonotype showed up just a few times. The chain combines TRBV5-1 with TRBJ2-3; TRBD1 aligns across 8 bases. The trim removed 4 bases at V and 1 base at J, leaving 11 bases unmatched. Germline CDR1 reads SGHRS; CDR2 reads YFSETQ. The CDR3 totals 17 residues. CDR3: CASSLRQGIFGTDTQYF. CDR3 in DNA: TGCGCCAGCAGCCTTAGACAGGGGATATTCGGCACAGATACGCAGTATTTT.

The gene calls are TRBV18 and TRBJ2-6, with unresolved D. V was pared by 0 bases and J by 4 bases, with 10 bases between. This CDR3 has 16 residues. CDR1 is KGHSH, CDR2 LQKENI, per germline. This CDR3 is CASSPPGMRGANVLTF. The CDR3 DNA reads TGTGCCAGCTCACCACCTGGGATGAGGGGGGCCAACGTCCTGACTTTC.

This clonotype was observed a few times. This chain links TRBV9 with TRBJ2-2; 8 bases are shared with TRBD2. The germline V gene has CDR1 SGDLS and CDR2 YYNGEE. The CDR3 has 16 residues. Trimming took 4 bases from V and 2 from J; bases not matched to a gene: 7. The CDR3 spells CASSHRTSPNTGELFF. The CDR3 bases are TGTGCCAGCAGCCACAGGACTAGCCCTAACACCGGGGAGCTGTTTTTT.

As DNA, the CDR3 is TGTGCCAGCAGTACCCGTAACCCCTACGAGCAGTACTTC. Translation gives CASSTRNPYEQYF. This sequence joins TRBV6-5 and TRBJ2-7; no definite D call. The CDR3 spans 13 residues. Trimming took off 5 bases at V and 2 bases at J, with 10 bases between the two ends. Germline CDR1 MNHEY, CDR2 SVGAGI.

There are a few counts of this clonotype. J is TRBJ2-7 and V is TRBV5-1; D is possibly TRBD1 or TRBD2 (5 bases each). The CDR3 contains 12 residues. Germline lookup yields CDR1 SGHRS and CDR2 YFSETQ. Trimming removed 7 bases at V and 3 bases at J, with 11 bases between. Written as DNA, the CDR3 is TGCGCCAGCCGCCGGGACGACTACGAGCAGTACTTC. Translation: CASRRDDYEQYF.